Below, 9 T cell receptor beta chains from the same sample are listed, as sequenced in a study of Ad26.COV2.S vaccination and SARS-CoV-2 variants (dated by TCRdb to the early 2020s). The time point label, read with the paper, signifies: individuals recovered from natural SARS-CoV-2 infection. The library relied on the immunoSEQ multiplex PCR assay. Drawn from immuneACCESS, this table holds only the in-frame rearrangements with V and J called that TCRdb kept. Clones are partly lost; checked studies trace under half to an unresolved V gene and leave the rest unexplained. The sample records roughly 180,000 clones, approximately 88% of which are singletons. The top ten hold about 5.9% of the sample. Sequencing was performed on peripheral blood, taken after recovery from COVID-19. Source of these receptors: a human donor who had recovered from COVID-19.

The rearrangement uses TRBV5-4 and TRBJ2-7, with D perhaps TRBD1 (6 bases). Trimming stripped 4 bases from V and 5 bases from J, with 16 bases between. The CDR3 runs 14 residues. CDR1 and CDR2 from the germline V gene are SGHNT and YYREEE (reference sequence). This CDR3 is CASSQGGEGDEQYF. The CDR3 DNA is TGTGCCAGCAGCCAAGGGGGAGAGGGGGACGAGCAGTACTTC.

Points on this clone: The CDR3 end shows no conserved phenylalanine or tryptophan, and so a read error is likely. The DNA is left out, because the CDR3 cannot be placed on it with certainty; the CDR3 is given as TCRdb lists it. This sequence joins TRBV5-4 and TRBJ2-7; TRBD1 reflects the table's D call only, with no check against the DNA. From its first to its last residue, the CDR3 has 8 amino acids. The germline gives CDR1 SGHNT, CDR2 YYREEE (reference sequence). CDR3 amino acids: CASSLAGC.

The CDR3 loop reads CASTQGGGEKLFF. CDR3 coding DNA: TGTGCCAGCACCCAAGGGGGGGGTGAAAAACTGTTTTTT. The chain is built from TRBV28 and TRBJ1-4; maybe TRBD1 (6 bases). This CDR3 has 13 amino acids. Trimming shortened V by 7 bases and J by 7 bases, and 13 bases separated the two germline ends. Germline CDR1 reads MDHEN; CDR2 reads SYDVKM.

The V call is TRBV3-1 (or the pseudogene TRBV3-2), the J call TRBJ2-4; D is uncertain. V lost 0 bases, J lost 4 bases, and 16 bases lay in between. This CDR3 has 17 amino acids. CDR1 and CDR2 from the germline V gene are LGHDT and YNNKEL (reference sequence). The CDR3 DNA reads as TGTGCCAGCAGCCAAGATCCCCCACACCCTAGAAAAAACATTCAGTACTTC. It encodes CASSQDPPHPRKNIQYF.

This chain connects TRBV2 to TRBJ2-5; TRBD1 matches 9 bases. With 7 bases clipped from V and 5 bases from J, the junction kept 8 bases outside the gene matches. The CDR3 is 14 amino acids. The V gene's germline CDR1 is SNHLY and CDR2 FYNNEI. For the CDR3, the DNA is TGTGCCAGCATCCCGGGACAGGGTTGGGAGACCCAGTACTTC. This encodes CASIPGQGWETQYF.

The V call is TRBV6-5, the J call TRBJ1-5, with D possibly TRBD1 on 6 matching bases. V was clipped by 4 bases and J by 4 bases, with 11 bases between them. Looked up from germline, CDR1 is MNHEY and CDR2 is SVGAGI. The CDR3 covers 14 residues. CDR3 sequence reads: CASSSLRGNQPQHF. DNA of the CDR3: TGTGCCAGCAGTTCCCTCAGGGGAAATCAGCCCCAGCATTTT.

V is TRBV28 and J is TRBJ1-1; unclear D gene. In germline, CDR1 is MDHEN, CDR2 SYDVKM. V was cut by 6 bases and J by 1 base, with 9 bases left in between. The CDR3 is 13 residues long. CDR3 protein: CASRRTRNTEAFF. The CDR3 DNA reads TGTGCCAGCAGACGAACCAGGAACACTGAAGCTTTCTTT. Combining the CDR3 with reference TRBV28 and TRBJ1-1 gives the whole variable domain DVKVTQSSRYLVKRTGEKVFLECVQDMDHENMFWYRQDPGLGLRLIYFSYDVKMKEKGDIPEGYSVSREKKERFSLILESASTNQTSMYLCASRRTRNTEAFFGQGTRLTVV.

J is TRBJ2-2 and V is TRBV7-3, with a possible D match to TRBD2 (6 bases). Trimming shortened V by 8 bases and J by 4 bases, and 11 bases separated the two germline ends. The CDR3 has 13 residues. Looked up from germline, CDR1 is SGHTA and CDR2 is FQGTGA. CDR3 region: CASRAGGTGELFF. The CDR3 region has the DNA TGTGCCAGCCGAGCGGGCGGCACCGGGGAGCTGTTTTTT. The full variable domain, rest sourced from reference TRBV7-3 and TRBJ2-2, is GAGVSQTPSNKVTEKGKYVELRCDPISGHTALYWYRQSLGQGPEFLIYFQGTGAADDSGLPNDRFFAVRPEGSVSTLKIQRTERGDSAVYLCASRAGGTGELFFGEGSRLTVL.

This clone was recorded a few times. The V gene is TRBV19, the J gene TRBJ1-4; D ambiguous. The V gene lost 6 bases and the J gene lost 7 bases, with 15 bases spanning the gap. CDR3 length equals 14 residues. Germline CDR1 is LNHDA and CDR2 is SQIVND (reference sequence). CDR3 nucleotides: TGTGCCAGTAGAGCAGGAACGGGCATTGAAAAACTGTTTTTT. Translating it yields CASRAGTGIEKLFF.